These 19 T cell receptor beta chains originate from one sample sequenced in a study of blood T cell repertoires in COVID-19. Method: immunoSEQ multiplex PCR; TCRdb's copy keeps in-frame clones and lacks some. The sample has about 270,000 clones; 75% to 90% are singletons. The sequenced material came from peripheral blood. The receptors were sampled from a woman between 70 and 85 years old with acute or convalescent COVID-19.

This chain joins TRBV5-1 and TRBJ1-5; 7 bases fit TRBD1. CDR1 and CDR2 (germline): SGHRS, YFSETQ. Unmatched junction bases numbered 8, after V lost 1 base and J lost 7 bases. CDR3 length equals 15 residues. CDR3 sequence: CASSLLGSGGQPQHF. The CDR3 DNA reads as TGCGCCAGCAGCTTGTTAGGGTCAGGGGGACAGCCCCAGCATTTT.

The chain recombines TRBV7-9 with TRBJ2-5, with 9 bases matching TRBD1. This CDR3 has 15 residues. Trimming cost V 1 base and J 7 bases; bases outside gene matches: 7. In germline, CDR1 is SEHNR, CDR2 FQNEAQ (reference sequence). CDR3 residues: CASSLGTGDLGTQYF. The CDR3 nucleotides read TGTGCCAGCAGCTTAGGGACAGGGGATTTAGGGACCCAGTACTTC.

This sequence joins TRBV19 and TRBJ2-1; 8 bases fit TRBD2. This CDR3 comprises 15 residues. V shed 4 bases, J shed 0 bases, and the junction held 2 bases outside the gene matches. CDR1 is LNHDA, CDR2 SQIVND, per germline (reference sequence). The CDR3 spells CASSSGGSSYNEQFF. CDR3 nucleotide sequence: TGTGCCAGTAGTAGCGGGGGGTCCTCCTACAATGAGCAGTTCTTC.

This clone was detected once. CDR3 bases: TGCAGTGCTACCTCCGGGATAGAAGCTTTCTTT. Amino acids: CSATSGIEAFF. The chain is built from TRBV20-1 and TRBJ1-1; D ambiguous. The V gene lost 4 bases and the J gene lost 8 bases, with 11 bases spanning the gap. The CDR3 consists of 11 residues. The germline V gene encodes CDR1 DFQATT and CDR2 SNEGSKA (reference sequence).

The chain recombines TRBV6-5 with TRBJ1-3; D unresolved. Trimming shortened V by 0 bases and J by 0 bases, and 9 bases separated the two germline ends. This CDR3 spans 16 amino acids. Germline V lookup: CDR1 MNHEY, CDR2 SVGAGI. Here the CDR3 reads CASSYSQSSSGNTIYF. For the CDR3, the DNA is TGTGCCAGCAGTTACTCGCAGTCAAGCTCTGGAAACACCATATATTTT.

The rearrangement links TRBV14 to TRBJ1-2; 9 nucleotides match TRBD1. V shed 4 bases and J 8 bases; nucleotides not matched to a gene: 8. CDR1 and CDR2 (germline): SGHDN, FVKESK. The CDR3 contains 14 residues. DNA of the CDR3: TGTGCCAGCAGCCCCCCACAGGGGGCGGGCGGCTACACCTTC. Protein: CASSPPQGAGGYTF.

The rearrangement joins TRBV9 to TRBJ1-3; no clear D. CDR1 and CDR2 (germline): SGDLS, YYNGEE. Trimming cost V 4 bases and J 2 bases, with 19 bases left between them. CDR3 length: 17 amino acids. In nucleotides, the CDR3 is TGTGCCAGCAGCACCGTACCACGGGGAGGTCCTGGAAACACCATATATTTT. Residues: CASSTVPRGGPGNTIYF.

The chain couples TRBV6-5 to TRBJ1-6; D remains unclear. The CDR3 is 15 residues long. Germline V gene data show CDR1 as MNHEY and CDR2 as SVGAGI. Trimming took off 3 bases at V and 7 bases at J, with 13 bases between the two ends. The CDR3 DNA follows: TGTGCCAGCAGTTATCAGCGAGAGGGCAATTCACCCCTCCACTTT. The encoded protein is CASSYQREGNSPLHF.

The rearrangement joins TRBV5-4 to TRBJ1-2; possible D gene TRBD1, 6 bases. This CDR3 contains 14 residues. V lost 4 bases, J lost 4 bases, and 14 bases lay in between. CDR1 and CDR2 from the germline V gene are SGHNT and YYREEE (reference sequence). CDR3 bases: TGTGCCAGCAGCGAGGGAGGGGGAGTCTATGGCTACACCTTC. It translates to CASSEGGGVYGYTF. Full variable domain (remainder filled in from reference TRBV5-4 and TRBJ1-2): ETGVTQSPTHLIKTRGQQVTLRCSSQSGHNTVSWYQQALGQGPQFIFQYYREEENGRGNFPPRFSGLQFPNYSSELNVNALELDDSALYLCASSEGGGVYGYTFGSGTRLTVV.

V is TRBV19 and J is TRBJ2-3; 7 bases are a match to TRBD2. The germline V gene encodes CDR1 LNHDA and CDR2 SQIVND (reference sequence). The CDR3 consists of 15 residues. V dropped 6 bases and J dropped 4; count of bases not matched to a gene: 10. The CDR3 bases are TGTGCCAGTAGAACGAACACTGCGGGAGCAGATACGCAGTATTTT. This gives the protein CASRTNTAGADTQYF.

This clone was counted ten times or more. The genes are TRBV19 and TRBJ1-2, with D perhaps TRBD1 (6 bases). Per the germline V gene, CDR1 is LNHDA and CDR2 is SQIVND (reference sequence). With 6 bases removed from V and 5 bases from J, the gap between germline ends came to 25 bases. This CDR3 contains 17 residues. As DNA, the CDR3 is TGTGCCAGTAGCCACGACCCCACAGGGTCCCTTAGGTATGGCTACACCTTC. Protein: CASSHDPTGSLRYGYTF.

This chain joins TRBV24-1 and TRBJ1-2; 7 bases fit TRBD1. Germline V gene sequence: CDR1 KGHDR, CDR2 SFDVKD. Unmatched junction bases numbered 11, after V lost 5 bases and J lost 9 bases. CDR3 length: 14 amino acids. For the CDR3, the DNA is TGTGCCACCAGTGGTTCCCTGCAGGGGGAGAGCTACACCTTC. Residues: CATSGSLQGESYTF.

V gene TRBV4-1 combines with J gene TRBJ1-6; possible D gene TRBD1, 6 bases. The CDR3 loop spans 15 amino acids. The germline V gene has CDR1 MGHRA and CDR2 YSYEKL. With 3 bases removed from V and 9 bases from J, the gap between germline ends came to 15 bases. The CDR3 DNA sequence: TGCGCCAGCAGCCAGAGGGGGTCGGCAGCTTCACCCCTCCACTTT. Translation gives CASSQRGSAASPLHF.

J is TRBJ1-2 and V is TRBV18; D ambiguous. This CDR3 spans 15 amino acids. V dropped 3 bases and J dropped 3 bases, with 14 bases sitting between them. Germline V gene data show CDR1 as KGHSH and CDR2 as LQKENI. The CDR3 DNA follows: TGTGCCAGCTCACCGGAGGCCAGGCGATACTATGGCTACACCTTC. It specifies CASSPEARRYYGYTF.

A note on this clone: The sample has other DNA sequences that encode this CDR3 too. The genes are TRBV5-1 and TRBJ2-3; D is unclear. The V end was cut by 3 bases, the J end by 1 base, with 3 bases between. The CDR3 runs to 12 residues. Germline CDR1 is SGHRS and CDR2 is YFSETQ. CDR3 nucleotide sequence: TGCGCCAGCAGCTCAGGCACAGATACGCAGTATTTT. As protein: CASSSGTDTQYF.

As DNA, the CDR3 is TGTGCCAGCAGGAAAGACACAGGTTATAGCAATCAGCCCCAGCATTTT. Protein product: CASRKDTGYSNQPQHF. The rearrangement joins TRBV27 to TRBJ1-5; tentative D call: TRBD1 (5 bases). This CDR3 has 16 amino acids. Trimming cost V 6 bases and J 0 bases, with 15 bases left between them. Per the germline V gene, CDR1 is MNHEY and CDR2 is SMNVEV (reference sequence).

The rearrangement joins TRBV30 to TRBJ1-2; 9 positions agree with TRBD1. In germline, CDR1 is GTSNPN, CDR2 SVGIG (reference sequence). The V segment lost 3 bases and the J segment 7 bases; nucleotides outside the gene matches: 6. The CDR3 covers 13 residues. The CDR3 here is CAWSSGTGFGYTF. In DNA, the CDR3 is TGTGCCTGGAGCAGCGGGACAGGGTTTGGCTACACCTTC.

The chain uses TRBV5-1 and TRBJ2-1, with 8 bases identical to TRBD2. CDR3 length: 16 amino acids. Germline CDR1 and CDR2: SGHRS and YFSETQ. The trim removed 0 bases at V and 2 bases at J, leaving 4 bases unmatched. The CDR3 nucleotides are TGCGCCAGCAGCTTGGGGATTAGCGGGGCCTACAATGAGCAGTTCTTC. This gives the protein CASSLGISGAYNEQFF.

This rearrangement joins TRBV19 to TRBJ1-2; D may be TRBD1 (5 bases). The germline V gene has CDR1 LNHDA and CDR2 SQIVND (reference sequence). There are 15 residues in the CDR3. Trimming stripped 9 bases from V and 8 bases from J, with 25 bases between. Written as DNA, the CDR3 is TGTGCCAGCCAACCCTCTAGGGCGGGGGGAGACGGCTACACCTTC. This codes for CASQPSRAGGDGYTF.